This T cell receptor beta chain emerged from a study of cytomegalovirus exposure and HLA in healthy donors. Study in general: Tens of millions of unique TCRs from HLA-typed donors were held in an early release of data.

This PCR relied on a set of 60 Vbeta primers and 13 Jbeta primers. The data were produced by immunoSEQ multiplex PCR, yet TCRdb's version contains in-frame clones alone and is incomplete. Found here are 130,000 to 150,000 clones, 65% to 80% of them singletons; the top ten hold less than 1.5%. This clone has a handful of counts. The CDR3 is 15 amino acids. V gave up 6 bases and J gave up 4 bases; unmatched junction bases: 7. CDR1 is WNHNN and CDR2 is SYGVQD in the germline V gene (reference sequence). This TCR came from a male donor in good health and CMV-seropositive. What was sequenced was PBMCs. The chain employs TRBV10-1 and TRBJ1-2, with 11 positions matching TRBD1. CDR3 nucleotides: TGCGCCAGCAGCCACGGGACAGGGGGTGTCTATGGCTACACCTTC. It encodes CASSHGTGGVYGYTF.